Included here is one T cell receptor beta chain sequence, with context. Authors' processing steps: Scientists estimated how many nucleated cells there were by amplifying reference gene primers. TCRdb's table, derived via immunoSEQ multiplex PCR, lists solely in-frame clones and lacks some. D and trimming come from the DNA, and the V and J calls and clone size come from that table. This sample carries approximately 500,000 clones, about 91% of them seen once, and the ten largest clones take roughly 1%. This entry comes from a study of blood T cell repertoires in COVID-19. Across the study: Acute and convalescent COVID-19 specimens originated in the United States, Italy and Spain. In each case, the material was cDNA or gDNA derived from T cells, B-cell-depleted T cells, or PBMCs.

V lost 5 bases and J lost 5; bases outside the gene matches: 9. In germline, CDR1 is WSHSY, CDR2 SAAADI. The CDR3 totals 15 residues. The sample comprised peripheral blood. The chain employs TRBV10-2 and TRBJ2-5; 9 bases agree with TRBD1. This receptor was identified in a man aged 18 to 35 with COVID-19, enrolled during active disease. CDR3 nucleotides: TGCGCCAGCAGTCAAAACAGGGGGCGCGGTGAGACCCAGTACTTC. It yields the protein CASSQNRGRGETQYF.